This entry concerns a single T cell receptor beta chain. Time point indicated: pretreatment peripheral blood. This specimen belongs to a study of PD-L1 blockade in urothelial cancer. The overall study: Treatment start was followed by blood analysis at 3 weeks (second dose) and again at 6 weeks.

Here immunoSEQ multiplex PCR was the method, and the copy in TCRdb shows in-frame clones only, minus some. Of around 40,000 clones in the sample, just over 90% were seen once. The CDR3 extends over 13 amino acids. Trimming stripped 3 bases from V and 0 bases from J, with 4 bases between. Germline CDR1 is SEHNR and CDR2 is FQNEAQ (reference sequence). V and J are TRBV7-9 and TRBJ2-3; D remains ambiguous. This receptor was obtained from a woman aged 60-70 years with urothelial cancer. This specimen consisted of PBMCs, obtained around atezolizumab (anti-PD-L1) treatment. The CDR3 protein is CASSFSSTDTQYF. The CDR3 DNA reads TGTGCCAGCAGCTTCTCCAGCACAGATACGCAGTATTTT.